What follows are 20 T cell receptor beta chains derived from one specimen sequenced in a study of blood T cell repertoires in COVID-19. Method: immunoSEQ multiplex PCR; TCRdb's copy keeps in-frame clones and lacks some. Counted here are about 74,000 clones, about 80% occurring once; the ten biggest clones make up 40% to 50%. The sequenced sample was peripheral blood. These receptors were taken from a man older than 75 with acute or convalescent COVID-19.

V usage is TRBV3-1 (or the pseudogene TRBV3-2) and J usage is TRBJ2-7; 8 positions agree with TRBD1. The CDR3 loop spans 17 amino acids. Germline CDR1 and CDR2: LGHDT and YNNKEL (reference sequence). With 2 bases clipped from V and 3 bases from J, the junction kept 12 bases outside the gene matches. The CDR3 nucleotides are TGTGCCAGCAGCCAAACCATCGGACAGGGAGGATACTACGAGCAGTACTTC. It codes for CASSQTIGQGGYYEQYF.

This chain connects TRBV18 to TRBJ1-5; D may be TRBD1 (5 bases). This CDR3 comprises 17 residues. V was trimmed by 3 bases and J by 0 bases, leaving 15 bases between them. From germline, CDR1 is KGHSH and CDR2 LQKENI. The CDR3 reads CASSPRGGDYSNQPQHF. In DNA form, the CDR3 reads TGTGCCAGCTCACCCCGGGGAGGGGACTATAGCAATCAGCCCCAGCATTTT.

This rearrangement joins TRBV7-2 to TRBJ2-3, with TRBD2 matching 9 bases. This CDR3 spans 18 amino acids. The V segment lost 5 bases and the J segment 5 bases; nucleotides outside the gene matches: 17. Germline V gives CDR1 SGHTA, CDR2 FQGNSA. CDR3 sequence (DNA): TGTGCCAGCAGCACACTCCTAGGCGGGAGGGCCGGGGTAGATACGCAGTATTTT. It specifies CASSTLLGGRAGVDTQYF. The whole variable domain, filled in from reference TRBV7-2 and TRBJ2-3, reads GAGVSQSPSNKVTEKGKDVELRCDPISGHTALYWYRQSLGQGLEFLIYFQGNSAPDKSGLPSDRFSAERTGGSVSTLTIQRTQQEDSAVYLCASSTLLGGRAGVDTQYFGPGTRLTVL.

In nucleotides, the CDR3 is TGTGCCAGCAGCCAAGATGTGGTAGCGGGGACAGATACGCAGTATTTT. Amino acid sequence: CASSQDVVAGTDTQYF. The rearrangement uses TRBV3-1 (or the pseudogene TRBV3-2) and TRBJ2-3, with 8 bases aligning to TRBD2. With 0 bases clipped from V and 3 bases from J, the junction kept 5 bases outside the gene matches. The CDR3 is 16 amino acids. Germline V gene sequence: CDR1 LGHDT, CDR2 YNNKEL (reference sequence).

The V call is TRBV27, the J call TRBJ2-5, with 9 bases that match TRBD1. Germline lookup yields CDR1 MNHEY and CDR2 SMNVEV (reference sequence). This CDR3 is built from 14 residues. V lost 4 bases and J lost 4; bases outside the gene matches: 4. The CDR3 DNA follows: TGTGCCAGCAGTTACGGACAGGGGAGAGAGACCCAGTACTTC. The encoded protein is CASSYGQGRETQYF.

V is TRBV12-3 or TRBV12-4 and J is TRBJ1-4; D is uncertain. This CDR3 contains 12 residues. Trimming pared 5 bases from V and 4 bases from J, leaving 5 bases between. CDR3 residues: CASSEINEKLFF. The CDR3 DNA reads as TGTGCCAGCAGTGAGATTAATGAAAAACTGTTTTTT.

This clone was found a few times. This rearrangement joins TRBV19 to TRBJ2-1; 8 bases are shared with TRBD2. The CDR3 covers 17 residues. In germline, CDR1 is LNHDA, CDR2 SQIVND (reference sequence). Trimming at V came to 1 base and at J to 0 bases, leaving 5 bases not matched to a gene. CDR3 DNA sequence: TGTGCCAGTAGTATAGTTAGCGGGGCCGACTCCTACAATGAGCAGTTCTTC. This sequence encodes CASSIVSGADSYNEQFF.

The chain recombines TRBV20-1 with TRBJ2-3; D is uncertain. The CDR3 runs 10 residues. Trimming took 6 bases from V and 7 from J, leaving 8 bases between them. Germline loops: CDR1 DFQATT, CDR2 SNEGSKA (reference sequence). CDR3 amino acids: CSARVNTQYF. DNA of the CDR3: TGCAGTGCCCGGGTAAATACGCAGTATTTT.

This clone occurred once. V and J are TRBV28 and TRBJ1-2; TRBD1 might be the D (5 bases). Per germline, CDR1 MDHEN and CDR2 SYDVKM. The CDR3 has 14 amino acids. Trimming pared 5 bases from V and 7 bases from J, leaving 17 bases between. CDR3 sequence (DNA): TGTGCCAGCAGTGCCCTCGGACATATCTCTGGCTACACCTTC. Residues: CASSALGHISGYTF.

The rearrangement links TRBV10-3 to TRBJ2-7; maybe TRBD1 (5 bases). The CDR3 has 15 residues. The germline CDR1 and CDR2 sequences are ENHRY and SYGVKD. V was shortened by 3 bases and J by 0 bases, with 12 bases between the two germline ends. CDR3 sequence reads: CAISDIGRVSYEQYF. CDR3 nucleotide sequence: TGTGCCATCAGTGATATCGGCAGGGTCTCCTACGAGCAGTACTTC.

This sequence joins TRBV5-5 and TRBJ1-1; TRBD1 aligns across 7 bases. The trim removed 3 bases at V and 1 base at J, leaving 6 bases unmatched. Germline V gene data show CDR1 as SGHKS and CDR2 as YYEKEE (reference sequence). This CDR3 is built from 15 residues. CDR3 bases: TGTGCCAGCAGCTCTACGGACAGGCAGAACACTGAAGCTTTCTTT. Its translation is CASSSTDRQNTEAFF.

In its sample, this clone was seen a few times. The CDR3: CASSQATYEQYF. As DNA, the CDR3 is TGTGCCAGCAGCCAAGCAACCTACGAGCAGTACTTC. The chain has TRBV7-9 and TRBJ2-7, with no clear D. This CDR3 contains 12 residues. With 5 bases removed from V and 2 bases from J, the gap between germline ends came to 7 bases. The V gene's germline CDR1 is SEHNR and CDR2 FQNEAQ (reference sequence).

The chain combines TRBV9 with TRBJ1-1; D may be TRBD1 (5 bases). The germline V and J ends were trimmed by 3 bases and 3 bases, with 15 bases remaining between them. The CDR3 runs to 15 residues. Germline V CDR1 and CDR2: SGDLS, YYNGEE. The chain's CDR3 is CASSATSGGYTEAFF. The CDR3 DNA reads TGTGCCAGCAGCGCGACATCCGGGGGTTACACTGAAGCTTTCTTT.

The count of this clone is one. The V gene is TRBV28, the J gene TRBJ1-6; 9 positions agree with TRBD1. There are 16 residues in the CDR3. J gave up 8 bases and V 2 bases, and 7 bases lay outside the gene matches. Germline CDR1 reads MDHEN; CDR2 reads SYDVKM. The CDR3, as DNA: TGTGCCAGCAGTTTACCGGAACAGGGGGCCGATTCACCCCTCCACTTT. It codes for CASSLPEQGADSPLHF.

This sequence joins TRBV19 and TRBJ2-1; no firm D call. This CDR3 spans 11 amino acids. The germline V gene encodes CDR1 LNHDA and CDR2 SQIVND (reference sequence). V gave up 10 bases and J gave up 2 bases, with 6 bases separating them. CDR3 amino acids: CATTAYNEQFF. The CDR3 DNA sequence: TGTGCCACCACGGCCTACAATGAGCAGTTCTTC.

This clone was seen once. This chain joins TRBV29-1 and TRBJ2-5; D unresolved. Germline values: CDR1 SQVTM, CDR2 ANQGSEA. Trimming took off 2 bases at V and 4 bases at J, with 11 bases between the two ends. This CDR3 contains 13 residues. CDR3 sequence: CSVEKSLGETQYF. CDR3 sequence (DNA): TGCAGCGTTGAAAAGAGTCTCGGAGAGACCCAGTACTTC. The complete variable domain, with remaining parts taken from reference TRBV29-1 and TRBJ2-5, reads SAVISQKPSRDICQRGTSLTIQCQVDSQVTMMFWYRQQPGQSLTLIATANQGSEATYESGFVIDKFPISRPNLTFSTLTVSNMSPEDSSIYLCSVEKSLGETQYFGPGTRLLVL.

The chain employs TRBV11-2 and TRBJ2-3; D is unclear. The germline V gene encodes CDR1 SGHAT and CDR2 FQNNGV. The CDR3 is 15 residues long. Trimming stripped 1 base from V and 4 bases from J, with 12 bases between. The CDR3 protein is CASSLVSSFADTQYF. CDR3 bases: TGTGCCAGCAGCTTAGTTAGTTCATTTGCAGATACGCAGTATTTT.

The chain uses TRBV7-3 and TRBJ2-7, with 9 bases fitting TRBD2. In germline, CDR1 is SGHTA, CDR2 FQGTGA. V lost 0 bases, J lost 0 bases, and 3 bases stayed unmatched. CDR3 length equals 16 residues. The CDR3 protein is CASSLTPTSGSYEQYF. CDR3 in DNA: TGTGCCAGCAGCTTAACGCCGACTAGCGGCTCCTACGAGCAGTACTTC. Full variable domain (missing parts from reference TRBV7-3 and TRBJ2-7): GAGVSQTPSNKVTEKGKYVELRCDPISGHTALYWYRQSLGQGPEFLIYFQGTGAADDSGLPNDRFFAVRPEGSVSTLKIQRTERGDSAVYLCASSLTPTSGSYEQYFGPGTRLTVT.

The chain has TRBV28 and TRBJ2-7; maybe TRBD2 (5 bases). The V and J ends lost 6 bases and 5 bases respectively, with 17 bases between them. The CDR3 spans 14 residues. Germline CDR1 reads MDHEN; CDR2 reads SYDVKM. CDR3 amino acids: CASRPPILGNEQYF. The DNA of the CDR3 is TGTGCCAGCAGGCCCCCAATACTCGGGAACGAGCAGTACTTC. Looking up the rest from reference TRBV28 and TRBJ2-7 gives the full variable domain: DVKVTQSSRYLVKRTGEKVFLECVQDMDHENMFWYRQDPGLGLRLIYFSYDVKMKEKGDIPEGYSVSREKKERFSLILESASTNQTSMYLCASRPPILGNEQYFGPGTRLTVT.

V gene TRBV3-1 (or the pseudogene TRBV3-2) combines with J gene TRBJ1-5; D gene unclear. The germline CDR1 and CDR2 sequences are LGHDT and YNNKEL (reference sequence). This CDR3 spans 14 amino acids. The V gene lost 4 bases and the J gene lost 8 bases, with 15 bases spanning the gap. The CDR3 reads CASSRDGIAKPQHF. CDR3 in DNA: TGTGCCAGCAGCCGCGACGGGATTGCTAAGCCCCAGCATTTT.